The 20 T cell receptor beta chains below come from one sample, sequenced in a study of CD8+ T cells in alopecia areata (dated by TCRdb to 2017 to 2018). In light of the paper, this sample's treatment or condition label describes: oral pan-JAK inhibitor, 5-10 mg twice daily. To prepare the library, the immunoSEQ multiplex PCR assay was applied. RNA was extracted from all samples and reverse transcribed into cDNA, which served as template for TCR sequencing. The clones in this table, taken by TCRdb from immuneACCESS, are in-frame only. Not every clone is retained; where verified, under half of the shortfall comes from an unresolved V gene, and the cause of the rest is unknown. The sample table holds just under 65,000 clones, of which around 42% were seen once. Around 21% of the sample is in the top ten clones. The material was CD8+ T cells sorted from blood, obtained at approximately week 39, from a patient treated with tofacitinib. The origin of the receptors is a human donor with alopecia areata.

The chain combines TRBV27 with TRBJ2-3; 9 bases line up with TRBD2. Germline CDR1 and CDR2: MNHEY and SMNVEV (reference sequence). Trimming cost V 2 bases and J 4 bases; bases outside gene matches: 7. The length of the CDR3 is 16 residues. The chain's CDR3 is CASSLIRAGGADTQYF. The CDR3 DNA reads TGTGCCAGCAGTTTAATAAGGGCGGGAGGGGCAGATACGCAGTATTTT.

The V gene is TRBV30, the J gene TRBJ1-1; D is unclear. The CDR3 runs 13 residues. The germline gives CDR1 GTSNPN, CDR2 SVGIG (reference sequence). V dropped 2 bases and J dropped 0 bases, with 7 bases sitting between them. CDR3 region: CAWSPALNTEAFF. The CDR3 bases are TGTGCCTGGAGTCCGGCTTTGAACACTGAAGCTTTCTTT.

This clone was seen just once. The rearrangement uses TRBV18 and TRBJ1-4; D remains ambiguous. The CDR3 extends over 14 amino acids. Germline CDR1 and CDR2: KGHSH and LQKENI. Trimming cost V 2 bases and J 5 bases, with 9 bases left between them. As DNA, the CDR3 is TGTGCCAGCTCACCATACGGCAGAAATGAAAAACTGTTTTTT. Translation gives CASSPYGRNEKLFF.

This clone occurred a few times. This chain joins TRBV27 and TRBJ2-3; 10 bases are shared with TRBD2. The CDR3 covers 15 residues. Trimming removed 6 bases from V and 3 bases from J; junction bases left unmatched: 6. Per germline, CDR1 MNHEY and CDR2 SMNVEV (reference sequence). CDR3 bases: TGTGCCAGCAGCTATTCTAGCGGGAGTACAGATACGCAGTATTTT. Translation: CASSYSSGSTDTQYF.

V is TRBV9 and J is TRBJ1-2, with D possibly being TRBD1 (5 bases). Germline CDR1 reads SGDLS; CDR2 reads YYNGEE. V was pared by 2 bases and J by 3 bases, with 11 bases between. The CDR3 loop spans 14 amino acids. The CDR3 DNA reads TGTGCCAGCAGCGTCGCGGGGACGGACTATGGCTACACCTTC. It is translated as CASSVAGTDYGYTF.

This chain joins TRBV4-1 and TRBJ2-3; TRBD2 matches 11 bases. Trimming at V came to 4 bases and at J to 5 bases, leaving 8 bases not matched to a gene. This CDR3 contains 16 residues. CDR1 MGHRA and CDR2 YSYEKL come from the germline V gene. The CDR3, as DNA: TGCGCCAGCAGCCCCGTAGCGGGAGGGTTCGGAGATACGCAGTATTTT. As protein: CASSPVAGGFGDTQYF.

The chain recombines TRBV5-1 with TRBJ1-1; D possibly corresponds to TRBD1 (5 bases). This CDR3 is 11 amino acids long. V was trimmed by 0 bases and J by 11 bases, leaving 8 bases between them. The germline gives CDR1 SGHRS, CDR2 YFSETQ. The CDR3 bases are TGCGCCAGCAGCTTGGCGGGGGTGGCTTTCTTT. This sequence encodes CASSLAGVAFF.

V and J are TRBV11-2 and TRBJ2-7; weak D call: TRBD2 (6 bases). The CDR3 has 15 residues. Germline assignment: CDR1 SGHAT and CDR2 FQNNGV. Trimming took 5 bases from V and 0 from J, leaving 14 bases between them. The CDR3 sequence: CASSAIADSSYEQYF. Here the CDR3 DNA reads TGTGCCAGCAGCGCGATAGCGGATAGCTCCTACGAGCAGTACTTC.

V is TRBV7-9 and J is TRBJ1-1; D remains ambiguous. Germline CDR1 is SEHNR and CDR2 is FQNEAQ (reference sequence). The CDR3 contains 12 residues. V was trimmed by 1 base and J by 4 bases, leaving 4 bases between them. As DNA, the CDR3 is TGTGCCAGCAGCTTAGGATCCACTGAAGCTTTCTTT. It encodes CASSLGSTEAFF.

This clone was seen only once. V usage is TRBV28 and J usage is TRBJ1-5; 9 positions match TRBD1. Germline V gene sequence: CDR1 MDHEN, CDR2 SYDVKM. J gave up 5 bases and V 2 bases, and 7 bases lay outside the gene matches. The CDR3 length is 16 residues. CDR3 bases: TGTGCCAGCAGTTTAAGAGGACAGGGGTCGCATCAGCCCCAGCATTTT. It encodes CASSLRGQGSHQPQHF.

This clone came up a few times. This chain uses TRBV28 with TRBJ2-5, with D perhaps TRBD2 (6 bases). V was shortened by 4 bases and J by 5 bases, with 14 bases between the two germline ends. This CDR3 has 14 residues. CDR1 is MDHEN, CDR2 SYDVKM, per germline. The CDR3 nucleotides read TGTGCCAGCAGTTATGCCAGGGAGGTTGAGACCCAGTACTTC. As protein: CASSYAREVETQYF.

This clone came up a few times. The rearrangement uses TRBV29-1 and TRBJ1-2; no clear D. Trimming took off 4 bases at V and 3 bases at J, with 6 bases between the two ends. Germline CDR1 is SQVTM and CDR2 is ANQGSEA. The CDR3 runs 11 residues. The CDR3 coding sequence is TGCAGCGTTGCGAGTGACTATGGCTACACCTTC. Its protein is CSVASDYGYTF.

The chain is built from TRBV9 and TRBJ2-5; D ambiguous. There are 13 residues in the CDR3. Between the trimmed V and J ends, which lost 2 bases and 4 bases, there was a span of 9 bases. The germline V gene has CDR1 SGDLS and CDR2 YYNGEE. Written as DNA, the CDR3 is TGTGCCAGCAGCGTGAGACCAGGAGAGACCCAGTACTTC. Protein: CASSVRPGETQYF.

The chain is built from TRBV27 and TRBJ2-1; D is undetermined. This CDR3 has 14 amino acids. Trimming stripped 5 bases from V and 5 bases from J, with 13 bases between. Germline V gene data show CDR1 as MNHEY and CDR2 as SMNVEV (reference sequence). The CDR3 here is CASSTIRTHNEQFF. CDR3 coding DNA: TGTGCCAGCAGTACAATCCGGACCCACAATGAGCAGTTCTTC.

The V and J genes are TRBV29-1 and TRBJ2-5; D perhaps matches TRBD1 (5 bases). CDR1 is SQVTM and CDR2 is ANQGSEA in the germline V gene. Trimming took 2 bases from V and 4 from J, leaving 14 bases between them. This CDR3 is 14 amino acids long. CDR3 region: CSVESGANTETQYF. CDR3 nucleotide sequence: TGCAGCGTTGAATCTGGGGCGAACACAGAGACCCAGTACTTC.

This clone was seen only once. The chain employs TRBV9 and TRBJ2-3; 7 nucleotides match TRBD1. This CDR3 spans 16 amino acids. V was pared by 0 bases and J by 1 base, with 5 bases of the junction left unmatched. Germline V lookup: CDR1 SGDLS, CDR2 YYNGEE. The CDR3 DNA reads TGTGCCAGCAGCGTAGGTTTTGGACAGGGCACAGATACGCAGTATTTT. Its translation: CASSVGFGQGTDTQYF. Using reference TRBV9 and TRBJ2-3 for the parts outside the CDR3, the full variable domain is DSGVTQTPKHLITATGQRVTLRCSPRSGDLSVYWYQQSLDQGLQFLIQYYNGEERAKGNILERFSAQQFPDLHSELNLSSLELGDSALYFCASSVGFGQGTDTQYFGPGTRLTVL.

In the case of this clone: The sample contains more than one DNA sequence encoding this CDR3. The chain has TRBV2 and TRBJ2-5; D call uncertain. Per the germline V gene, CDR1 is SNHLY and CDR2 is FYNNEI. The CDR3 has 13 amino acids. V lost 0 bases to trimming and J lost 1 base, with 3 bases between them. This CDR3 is CASSEALQETQYF. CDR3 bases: TGTGCCAGCAGTGAAGCGCTCCAAGAGACCCAGTACTTC.

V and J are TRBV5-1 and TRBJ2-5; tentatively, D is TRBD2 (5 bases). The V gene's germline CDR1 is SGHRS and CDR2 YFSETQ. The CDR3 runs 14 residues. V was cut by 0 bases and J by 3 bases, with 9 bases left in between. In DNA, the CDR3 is TGCGCCAGCAGCTTGGGTGAGGGCAAAGAGACCCAGTACTTC. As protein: CASSLGEGKETQYF.

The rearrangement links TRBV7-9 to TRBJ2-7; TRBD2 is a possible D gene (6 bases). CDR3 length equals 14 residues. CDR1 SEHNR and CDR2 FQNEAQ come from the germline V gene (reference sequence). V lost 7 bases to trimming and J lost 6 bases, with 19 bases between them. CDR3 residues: CASISGTGVPEQYF. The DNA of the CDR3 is TGTGCCAGCATTAGTGGGACGGGGGTCCCCGAGCAGTACTTC.

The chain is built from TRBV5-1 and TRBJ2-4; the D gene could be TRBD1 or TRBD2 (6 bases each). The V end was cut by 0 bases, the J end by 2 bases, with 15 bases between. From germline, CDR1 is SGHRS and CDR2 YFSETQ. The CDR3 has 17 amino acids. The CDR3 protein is CASSLVGQGGSKNIQYF. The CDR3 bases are TGCGCCAGCAGCTTGGTGGGACAAGGGGGGTCCAAAAACATTCAGTACTTC.